The source of this T cell receptor beta chain is a study of blood T cell repertoires in COVID-19. Here immunoSEQ multiplex PCR was the method, and the copy in TCRdb shows in-frame clones only, minus some. Among around 330,000 clones listed, 89% were seen once. Germline CDR1 and CDR2: SGHKS and YYEKEE (reference sequence). V gave up 2 bases and J gave up 8 bases; unmatched junction bases: 9. The CDR3 runs to 15 residues. The genes are TRBV5-5 and TRBJ1-2, with 10 bases matching TRBD1. The sequence was collected from a man between 60 and 75 years old who had recovered from COVID-19. Sequences were obtained from PBMCs or T cells enriched from blood (not recorded which). The DNA of the CDR3 is TGTGCCAGCAGCTTTCCTTGGGACAGGGGCGGCGGCTACACCTTC. Protein product: CASSFPWDRGGGYTF.